Here is one T cell receptor beta chain with its context. A read error may produce the germline difference seen at one junction end. The data were obtained in a study of T cells in localized non-small cell lung cancer. CDR1 is LGHNA, CDR2 YNFKEQ, per germline. The CDR3 sequence is 14 residues long. Method: immunoSEQ multiplex PCR; TCRdb's copy keeps in-frame clones and lacks some. In the table there are around 130,000 clones, 70% to 90% of which are singletons. The J gene is TRBJ2-2, the V gene TRBV4-2, with D unclear. The TCR was taken from a female donor older than 55 with stage I lung adenocarcinoma. This material consisted of peripheral blood, taken before any cancer treatment. CDR3 loop: CASRQEQRSGELFF. Here the CDR3 DNA reads TGTGCCAGCAGACAAGAACAGCGCTCCGGGGAGCTGTTTTTT.